These 3 T cell receptor beta chains came from one sample sequenced in a study of OX40 agonist ivuxolimab in advanced cancers. The protocol was immunoSEQ multiplex PCR, while the TCRdb copy is restricted to in-frame clones and leaves out a portion. The top ten hold around 0.34% of the sample, which has about 79,000 clones, 90% seen once. The sample consisted of CD4+ or CD8+ T cells sorted from blood, taken in a trial of the OX40 agonist ivuxolimab. Receptors were obtained from an adult with an advanced solid tumor such as melanoma, head and neck, liver or kidney cancer.

V gene TRBV4-1 combines with J gene TRBJ1-1; D not resolved. This CDR3 region has 14 residues. Germline values: CDR1 MGHRA, CDR2 YSYEKL. V shed 1 base and J shed 5 bases, with 11 bases lying between them. CDR3 loop: CASSQVGVQTEAFF. The DNA of the CDR3 is TGCGCCAGCAGCCAAGTCGGGGTGCAGACTGAAGCTTTCTTT.

The chain is built from TRBV19 and TRBJ1-5, with D possibly matching TRBD1 (6 bases). With 3 bases removed from V and 5 bases from J, the gap between germline ends came to 11 bases. This CDR3 comprises 14 residues. Germline assignment: CDR1 LNHDA and CDR2 SQIVND (reference sequence). CDR3 loop: CASSMEGEYQPQHF. In DNA form, the CDR3 reads TGTGCCAGTAGTATGGAGGGGGAGTATCAGCCCCAGCATTTT.

V and J are TRBV6-1 and TRBJ1-4; 7 bases line up with TRBD1. The length of the CDR3 is 13 residues. Germline CDR1 and CDR2: MNHNS and SASEGT. V shed 10 bases and J 4 bases; nucleotides not matched to a gene: 6. In DNA, the CDR3 is TGTGCCACCCGGGGACAGTATAATGAAAAACTGTTTTTT. Amino acids: CATRGQYNEKLFF.